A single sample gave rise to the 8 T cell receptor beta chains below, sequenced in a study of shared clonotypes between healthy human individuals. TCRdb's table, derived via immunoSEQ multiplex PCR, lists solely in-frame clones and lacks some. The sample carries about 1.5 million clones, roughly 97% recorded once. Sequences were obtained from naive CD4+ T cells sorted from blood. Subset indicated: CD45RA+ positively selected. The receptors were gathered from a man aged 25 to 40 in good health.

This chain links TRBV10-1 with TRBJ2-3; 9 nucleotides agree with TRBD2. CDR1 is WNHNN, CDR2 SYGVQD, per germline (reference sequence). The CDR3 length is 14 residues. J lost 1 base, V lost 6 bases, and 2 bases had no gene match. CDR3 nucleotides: TGCGCCAGCAGCCAGCGGGAGGGCACAGATACGCAGTATTTT. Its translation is CASSQREGTDTQYF.

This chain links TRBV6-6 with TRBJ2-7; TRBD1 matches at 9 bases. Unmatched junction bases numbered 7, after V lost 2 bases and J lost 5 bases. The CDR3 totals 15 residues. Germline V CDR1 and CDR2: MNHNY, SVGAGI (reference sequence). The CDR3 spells CASSYLGQGIDEQYF. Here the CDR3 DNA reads TGTGCCAGCAGTTACCTCGGACAGGGGATTGACGAGCAGTACTTC.

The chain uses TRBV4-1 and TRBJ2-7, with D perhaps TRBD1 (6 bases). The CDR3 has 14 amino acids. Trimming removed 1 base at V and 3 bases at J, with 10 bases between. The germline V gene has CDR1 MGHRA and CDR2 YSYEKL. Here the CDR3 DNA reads TGCGCCAGCAGCCAAGCTGCCAGGGGCTACGAGCAGTACTTC. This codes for CASSQAARGYEQYF.

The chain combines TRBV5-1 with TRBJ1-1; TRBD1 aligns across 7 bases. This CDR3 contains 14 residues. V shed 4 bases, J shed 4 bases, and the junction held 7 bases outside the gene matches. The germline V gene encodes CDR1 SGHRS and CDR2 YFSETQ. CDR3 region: CASSEQGGLTEAFF. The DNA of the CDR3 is TGCGCCAGCAGCGAGCAAGGGGGCCTCACTGAAGCTTTCTTT.

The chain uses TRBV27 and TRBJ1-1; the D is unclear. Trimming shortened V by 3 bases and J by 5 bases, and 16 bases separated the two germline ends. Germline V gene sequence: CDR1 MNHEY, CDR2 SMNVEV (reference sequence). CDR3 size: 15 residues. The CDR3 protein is CASSLRTGQRTEAFF. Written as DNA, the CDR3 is TGTGCCAGCAGTTTGCGTACTGGGCAGAGGACTGAAGCTTTCTTT.

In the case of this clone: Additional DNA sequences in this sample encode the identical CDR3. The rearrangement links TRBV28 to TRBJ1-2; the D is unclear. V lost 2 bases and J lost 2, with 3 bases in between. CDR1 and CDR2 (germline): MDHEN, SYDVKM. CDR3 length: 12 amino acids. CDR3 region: CASSLGNYGYTF. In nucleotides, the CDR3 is TGTGCCAGCAGTTTAGGGAACTATGGCTACACCTTC.

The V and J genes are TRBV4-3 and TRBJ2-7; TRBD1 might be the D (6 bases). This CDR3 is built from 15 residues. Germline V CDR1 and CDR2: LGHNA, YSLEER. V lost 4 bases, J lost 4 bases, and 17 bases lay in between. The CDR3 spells CASSLYNGQNYEQYF. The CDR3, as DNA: TGCGCCAGCAGCCTCTACAACGGACAGAATTACGAGCAGTACTTC.

Written as DNA, the CDR3 is TGTGCCAGTAGTGCAGACAGGGCCCTTTACAATGAGCAGTTCTTC. Encoded protein: CASSADRALYNEQFF. The J gene is TRBJ2-1, the V gene TRBV19; 7 bases are shared with TRBD1. The J segment lost 4 bases and the V segment lost 5 bases, leaving 8 bases of the junction unmatched. CDR1 is LNHDA, CDR2 SQIVND, per germline (reference sequence). The CDR3 extends over 15 amino acids.